One and the same sample provided the 22 T cell receptor beta chains below, sequenced in a study of cytomegalovirus exposure and HLA in healthy donors. In the PCR, 60 Vbeta and 13 Jbeta primers were used. Sequencing used immunoSEQ multiplex PCR; TCRdb keeps in-frame clones, though not all of them. Here the sample spans about 160,000 clones, around 69% being singletons. The specimen sequenced was PBMCs. Receptors were obtained from a man aged 55 to 70 in good health and CMV-seronegative.

The chain links TRBV6-5 to TRBJ2-2; 10 nucleotides align to TRBD2. The V segment lost 8 bases and the J segment 1 base; nucleotides outside the gene matches: 4. In germline, CDR1 is MNHEY, CDR2 SVGAGI. CDR3 size: 15 residues. DNA for the CDR3: TGTGCCAGCCAGCGGGGGGGTCGGAACACCGGGGAGCTGTTTTTT. It codes for CASQRGGRNTGELFF.

This clone was seen more than once but under ten times. V gene TRBV28 combines with J gene TRBJ1-1; weak D call: TRBD1 (6 bases). Germline CDR1 reads MDHEN; CDR2 reads SYDVKM. V was clipped by 3 bases and J by 1 base, with 12 bases between them. CDR3 length: 15 residues. CDR3 region: CASSFHPQGNTEAFF. DNA of the CDR3: TGTGCCAGCAGTTTCCATCCACAGGGGAACACTGAAGCTTTCTTT.

The chain carries TRBV19 and TRBJ2-5; 11 positions match TRBD2. The germline gives CDR1 LNHDA, CDR2 SQIVND (reference sequence). J lost 0 bases, V lost 3 bases, and 9 bases had no gene match. The CDR3 has 18 residues. The CDR3 DNA reads as TGTGCCAGTAGTATCGAGATGACTAGCGGGGCGTACCAAGAGACCCAGTACTTC. This encodes CASSIEMTSGAYQETQYF.

The genes are TRBV9 and TRBJ2-5; maybe TRBD1 (5 bases). The J call may be faulty, since TRBJ2-7 better matches the DNA end. The CDR3 runs to 14 residues. Germline V gene data show CDR1 as SGDLS and CDR2 as YYNGEE. The CDR3 DNA follows: TGTGCCAGCAGCGTAGGAGACAGCTCCTACGAGCAGTACTTC. It encodes CASSVGDSSYEQYF.

In its sample, this clone was seen once. This chain links TRBV7-6 with TRBJ2-2; 10 nucleotides match TRBD2. The CDR3 has 16 residues. The V gene end was trimmed by 4 bases and the J gene end by 1 base; junction bases not matched to a gene: 3. Germline V lookup: CDR1 SGHVS, CDR2 FNYEAQ. The DNA of the CDR3 is TGTGCCAGCAGCTCGGGACTAGCGATGAACACCGGGGAGCTGTTTTTT. This encodes CASSSGLAMNTGELFF.

The chain uses TRBV27 and TRBJ2-5; TRBD2 matches 11 bases. The trim removed 6 bases at V and 4 bases at J, leaving 4 bases unmatched. This CDR3 has 14 amino acids. Per the germline V gene, CDR1 is MNHEY and CDR2 is SMNVEV (reference sequence). The CDR3 sequence is CASRLAGGGETQYF. The CDR3 region has the DNA TGTGCCAGCAGATTAGCGGGGGGGGGAGAGACCCAGTACTTC.

This clone appeared once. The J gene is TRBJ1-5, the V gene TRBV29-1, with D possibly matching TRBD1 (5 bases). Germline loops: CDR1 SQVTM, CDR2 ANQGSEA. Trimming took 4 bases from V and 2 from J, leaving 12 bases between them. CDR3 length: 14 amino acids. The CDR3 region has the DNA TGCAGCGTTGGGTCAGGGATTGGCAATCAGCCCCAGCATTTT. It translates to CSVGSGIGNQPQHF.

This clone was detected only a few times. The rearrangement joins TRBV25-1 to TRBJ1-3; no clear D gene. Germline V lookup: CDR1 MGHDK, CDR2 SYGVNS. Trimming pared 6 bases from V and 4 bases from J, leaving 7 bases between. The CDR3 has 12 residues. The CDR3 nucleotides read TGTGCCAGCAGCCGTTCCGGAAACACCATATATTTT. Amino acid sequence: CASSRSGNTIYF.

This chain joins TRBV7-2 and TRBJ2-7; D not resolved. The CDR3 consists of 15 residues. Trimming shortened V by 3 bases and J by 9 bases, and 21 bases separated the two germline ends. Germline V gene sequence: CDR1 SGHTA, CDR2 FQGNSA. The CDR3 coding sequence is TGTGCCAGCAGCTTGAGGCCCAAGGCTTCATATAGGCAGTACTTC. This codes for CASSLRPKASYRQYF.

V and J are TRBV6-1 and TRBJ1-4, with TRBD1 matching 7 bases. CDR1 and CDR2 (germline): MNHNS, SASEGT. V was pared by 5 bases and J by 3 bases, with 3 bases of the junction left unmatched. The CDR3 contains 14 residues. CDR3 residues: CASSTGQSNEKLFF. DNA of the CDR3: TGTGCCAGCAGTACGGGACAGTCTAATGAAAAACTGTTTTTT.

The chain recombines TRBV19 with TRBJ2-5; 7 bases align to TRBD2. V gave up 6 bases and J gave up 2 bases; unmatched junction bases: 9. This CDR3 has 15 residues. CDR1 LNHDA and CDR2 SQIVND come from the germline V gene (reference sequence). The CDR3 DNA reads as TGTGCCAGTAGGCTTGGAGCGGGGCTACAAGAGACCCAGTACTTC. Translating it yields CASRLGAGLQETQYF.

The J gene is TRBJ1-3, the V gene TRBV6-6; 10 bases line up with TRBD1. The CDR3 loop spans 16 amino acids. In germline, CDR1 is MNHNY, CDR2 SVGAGI (reference sequence). The V and J ends lost 2 bases and 2 bases, in that order; junction bases with no gene match: 3. The DNA of the CDR3 is TGTGCCAGCAGTTACCCTGGGACAGGGGCTGGAAACACCATATATTTT. Amino acid sequence: CASSYPGTGAGNTIYF.

This chain joins TRBV10-3 and TRBJ2-1; 15 positions match TRBD2. CDR3 length: 15 amino acids. From germline, CDR1 is ENHRY and CDR2 SYGVKD. V shed 2 bases and J 12 bases; nucleotides not matched to a gene: 5. CDR3 sequence (DNA): TGTGCCATCAGTGAGGGACTAGCGGGGGGGCCGGGGCAGTTCTTC. It is translated as CAISEGLAGGPGQFF.

The rearrangement links TRBV7-2 to TRBJ1-5, with D hard to call. Germline V gene data show CDR1 as SGHTA and CDR2 as FQGNSA. Trimming took 2 bases from V and 6 from J, leaving 8 bases between them. There are 13 residues in the CDR3. Written as DNA, the CDR3 is TGTGCCAGCAGCTTATCCTCTAGTCAGCCCCAGCATTTT. Protein sequence: CASSLSSSQPQHF. The full variable domain, completed using reference TRBV7-2 and TRBJ1-5, is GAGVSQSPSNKVTEKGKDVELRCDPISGHTALYWYRQSLGQGLEFLIYFQGNSAPDKSGLPSDRFSAERTGGSVSTLTIQRTQQEDSAVYLCASSLSSSQPQHFGDGTRLSIL.

The chain employs TRBV12-5 and TRBJ1-3; 7 bases agree with TRBD1. CDR1 is LGHNT and CDR2 is FRNRAP in the germline V gene. The CDR3 contains 20 residues. V lost 0 bases and J lost 0; bases outside the gene matches: 14. The CDR3 region has the DNA TGTGCTAGTGGTTTGGTATTGGGCGACAGGGTAGACGACTCTGGAAACACCATATATTTT. This gives the protein CASGLVLGDRVDDSGNTIYF.

This chain links TRBV4-1 with TRBJ2-7; 8 positions agree with TRBD1. CDR3 length: 16 amino acids. J was trimmed by 3 bases and V by 5 bases; bases with no gene match: 12. Germline CDR1 MGHRA, CDR2 YSYEKL. Here the CDR3 DNA reads TGCGCCAGCAGCGGCCGCCCGGGACAGGATTTCTACGAGCAGTACTTC. The encoded protein is CASSGRPGQDFYEQYF.

The rearrangement links TRBV27 to TRBJ1-2; D perhaps matches TRBD1 (6 bases). The germline V gene has CDR1 MNHEY and CDR2 SMNVEV (reference sequence). This CDR3 spans 13 amino acids. The germline V and J ends were trimmed by 6 bases and 3 bases, with 11 bases remaining between them. The CDR3 DNA reads TGTGCCAGCAGCCGACAGGCTGACTATGGCTACACCTTC. It yields the protein CASSRQADYGYTF.

This rearrangement joins TRBV4-3 to TRBJ2-2; 10 bases fit TRBD1. V trimming: 3 bases; J trimming: 6 bases; junction bases outside the gene matches: 4. The V gene's germline CDR1 is LGHNA and CDR2 YSLEER. The CDR3 extends over 15 amino acids. The CDR3 DNA reads as TGCGCCAGCAGCCACCCCGGACAGGGGGCCGGGGAGCTGTTTTTT. The encoded protein is CASSHPGQGAGELFF.

The chain recombines TRBV7-8 with TRBJ1-4; weak D call: TRBD1 (6 bases). Trimming removed 6 bases from V and 5 bases from J, with 13 bases in between. In germline, CDR1 is SGHVS, CDR2 FQNEAQ. The CDR3 totals 14 residues. This CDR3 is CASRIGQGNEKLFF. The CDR3 nucleotides are TGTGCCAGCAGAATCGGGCAGGGGAATGAAAAACTGTTTTTT.

The table lists this clone with a count of one. The chain joins TRBV2 to TRBJ1-1; TRBD1 is a possible D gene (6 bases). Germline V lookup: CDR1 SNHLY, CDR2 FYNNEI. Trimming shortened V by 6 bases and J by 0 bases, and 11 bases separated the two germline ends. The CDR3 totals 14 residues. The CDR3 coding sequence is TGTGCCAGCAGCGCAGGGGCCGTGAACACTGAAGCTTTCTTT. Amino acid sequence: CASSAGAVNTEAFF.

This clone has more than one count but fewer than ten. The chain carries TRBV10-3 and TRBJ1-1, with 12 bases aligning to TRBD1. The V gene end was trimmed by 2 bases and the J gene end by 3 bases; junction bases not matched to a gene: 10. Per germline, CDR1 ENHRY and CDR2 SYGVKD. The CDR3 runs to 18 residues. The CDR3 DNA sequence: TGTGCCATCAGTGAGCCCGAAAAGGGACAGGGGGCATACACTGAAGCTTTCTTT. Translated: CAISEPEKGQGAYTEAFF.

The chain links TRBV28 to TRBJ2-5; D is perhaps TRBD2 (6 bases). CDR1 and CDR2 from the germline V gene are MDHEN and SYDVKM. The CDR3 extends over 15 amino acids. V was clipped by 2 bases and J by 2 bases, with 12 bases between them. DNA for the CDR3: TGTGCCAGCAGTTTAGGGGAGGCTAAGCAAGAGACCCAGTACTTC. Its protein is CASSLGEAKQETQYF.